The clone carrying this T cell receptor beta chain was recorded at least ten times. As yet, its antigen is unknown. This specimen comes from a study of blood T cells in healthy people across ages. The overall study: Every two T cells gave about one barcoded beta molecule via template switching.

A second PCR, run for roughly 7 to 12 cycles, used a sample-barcoded 5' primer plus a J-beta primer mix. TCRdb re-called the 5' RACE reads with MiXCR, one entry per CDR3 protein. The sample holds some 1.7 million distinct CDR3 sequences; 28% are singletons and the top ten take about 8%. General observations from the study: Estimated diversity that came from one million T cells was considered an underestimate.

RNA extraction gave at least 5 micrograms of total RNA per sample. The sample consisted of blood. This TCR was sampled from a woman younger than 45 in good health.

The DNA of the CDR3 is TGTGCCAGCACGATGGTTTCCTACAATGAGCAGTTCTTC. As protein: CASTMVSYNEQFF. The chain employs TRBV12-3 or TRBV12-4 and TRBJ2-1, with D hard to call. The length of the CDR3 is 13 residues. Trimming pared 7 bases from V and 1 base from J, leaving 8 bases between.